The 8 T cell receptor beta chains below come from one sample, sequenced in a study of CD8 T cells in Susac syndrome. Random hexamers were used to reverse transcribe the RNA input (0.5 to 1 ug). TCRdb re-derived calls from the immunoSEQ multiplex PCR reads in MiXCR, one entry per CDR3 protein. Among about 80,000 distinct CDR3 sequences listed, 94% were seen once. The sequencing sample was made of CD8+ T cells from PBMCs. The source of these receptors is a human donor in good health.

The V and J genes are TRBV9 and TRBJ1-2, with D possibly being TRBD1 (6 bases). Germline V CDR1 and CDR2: SGDLS, YYNGEE. There are 16 residues in the CDR3. V was shortened by 3 bases and J by 3 bases, with 18 bases between the two germline ends. CDR3 sequence: CASSAPQGAGDYGYTF. For the CDR3, the DNA is TGTGCCAGCAGCGCACCACAGGGAGCGGGGGACTATGGCTACACCTTC.

V usage is TRBV2 and J usage is TRBJ1-2, with 7 bases that match TRBD1. Germline lookup yields CDR1 SNHLY and CDR2 FYNNEI. The length of the CDR3 is 17 residues. Germline trimming cut 6 bases from V and 1 base from J; bases unmatched to any gene: 14. This chain's CDR3 is CASREGFRDSGNYGYTF. The DNA for the CDR3 is TGTGCCAGCAGGGAGGGTTTTCGGGACAGTGGTAACTATGGCTACACCTTC.

This rearrangement joins TRBV6-5 to TRBJ2-5; 7 nucleotides match TRBD2. The J segment lost 5 bases and the V segment lost 6 bases, leaving 12 bases of the junction unmatched. Germline CDR1 reads MNHEY; CDR2 reads SVGAGI. This CDR3 spans 15 amino acids. CDR3 residues: CASSYPGGGMETQYF. CDR3 nucleotides: TGTGCCAGCAGCTACCCCGGGGGAGGGATGGAGACCCAGTACTTC.

This clonotype was seen a single time. The V and J genes are TRBV12-3 or TRBV12-4 and TRBJ2-1; no clear D. V was trimmed by 7 bases and J by 7 bases, leaving 8 bases between them. CDR3 length: 11 residues. The CDR3 DNA follows: TGTGCCAGCACCGATCGGAATGAGCAGTTCTTC. This gives the protein CASTDRNEQFF.

This chain joins TRBV6-5 and TRBJ2-3, with D possibly TRBD1 on 6 matching bases. CDR1 is MNHEY and CDR2 is SVGAGI in the germline V gene. This CDR3 has 16 residues. The ends were cut back, 4 bases at V and 2 bases at J, with 16 bases in the middle. CDR3 protein: CASSFQGNGYTDTQYF. The CDR3 nucleotides read TGTGCCAGCAGTTTTCAGGGGAACGGGTACACAGATACGCAGTATTTT.

The chain is built from TRBV4-3 and TRBJ1-2; D uncertain. Trimming removed 0 bases at V and 4 bases at J, with 9 bases between. Germline loops: CDR1 LGHNA, CDR2 YSLEER. This CDR3 region has 14 residues. DNA of the CDR3: TGCGCCAGCAGCCAAGATATCAGCCCCTATGGCTACACCTTC. This translates into CASSQDISPYGYTF.

The J gene is TRBJ2-2, the V gene TRBV13; D is uncertain. This CDR3 is 16 amino acids long. V dropped 5 bases and J dropped 6 bases, with 19 bases sitting between them. Germline lookup yields CDR1 PRHDT and CDR2 FYEKMQ (reference sequence). Here the CDR3 reads CASSTQPDLWAGELFF. The CDR3 coding sequence is TGTGCCAGCAGCACCCAACCGGACCTCTGGGCCGGGGAGCTGTTTTTT. Supplemented by reference TRBV13 and TRBJ2-2, the full variable domain reads AAGVIQSPRHLIKEKRETATLKCYPIPRHDTVYWYQQGPGQDPQFLISFYEKMQSDKGSIPDRFSAQQFSDYHSELNMSSLELGDSALYFCASSTQPDLWAGELFFGEGSRLTVL.

The rearrangement links TRBV20-1 to TRBJ1-2; D gene unclear. The CDR3 covers 14 residues. CDR1 is DFQATT, CDR2 SNEGSKA, per germline (reference sequence). V was trimmed by 0 bases and J by 2 bases, leaving 10 bases between them. The chain's CDR3 is CSARDIAHNYGYTF. In DNA form, the CDR3 reads TGCAGTGCTAGAGATATTGCGCACAACTATGGCTACACCTTC.